Here is one T cell receptor beta chain with its context. Its antigen is not identified. Sequencing was performed with immunoSEQ multiplex PCR; in TCRdb, only in-frame clones are kept and a portion is missing. This sample has around 8,600 clones, with around 81% found just once. This entry comes from a study of T cell repertoires in ileal Crohn's disease. Background on the study: Thiopurines (around twelve) or anti-TNF agents (18) were given postoperatively to about half. The study, taken as a whole, reports: Active smokers at surgery had more clonal expansions than non-smokers.

The CDR3 has 15 residues. Germline trimming cut 1 base from V and 7 bases from J; bases unmatched to any gene: 5. CDR1 and CDR2 from the germline V gene are SGHNT and YENEEA. The origin of this receptor is an adult with Crohn's disease. The chain couples TRBV11-3 to TRBJ2-1, with 9 bases identical to TRBD1. The specimen sequenced was ileal tissue. The CDR3 loop reads CASSLGTGALNEQFF. The CDR3 nucleotides read TGTGCCAGCAGCTTAGGGACAGGGGCGTTGAATGAGCAGTTCTTC.